The T cell receptor beta chain under discussion was sequenced for a study of stem cell transplantation in POMP-related autoinflammatory disease. Clones were sequenced by immunoSEQ multiplex PCR, and TCRdb holds only the in-frame ones, with some missing. Here the sample spans 68,000 or so clones, around 90% being singletons. The J segment lost 7 bases and the V segment lost 4 bases, leaving 15 bases of the junction unmatched. The CDR3 totals 16 residues. Germline V gene sequence: CDR1 SEHNR, CDR2 FQNEAQ (reference sequence). The origin of this receptor is a human patient with POMP-related autoinflammation and immune dysregulation (PRAID). The T cells may come from the graft donor. The J gene is TRBJ1-1, the V gene TRBV7-9; 7 nucleotides align to TRBD1. This specimen consisted of CD4+ T cells from PBMCs, obtained after stem cell transplantation. As DNA, the CDR3 is TGTGCCAGCAGCTCGCTGATGAGCAGGGGGGCTGGTGAAGCTTTCTTT. Translated: CASSSLMSRGAGEAFF.